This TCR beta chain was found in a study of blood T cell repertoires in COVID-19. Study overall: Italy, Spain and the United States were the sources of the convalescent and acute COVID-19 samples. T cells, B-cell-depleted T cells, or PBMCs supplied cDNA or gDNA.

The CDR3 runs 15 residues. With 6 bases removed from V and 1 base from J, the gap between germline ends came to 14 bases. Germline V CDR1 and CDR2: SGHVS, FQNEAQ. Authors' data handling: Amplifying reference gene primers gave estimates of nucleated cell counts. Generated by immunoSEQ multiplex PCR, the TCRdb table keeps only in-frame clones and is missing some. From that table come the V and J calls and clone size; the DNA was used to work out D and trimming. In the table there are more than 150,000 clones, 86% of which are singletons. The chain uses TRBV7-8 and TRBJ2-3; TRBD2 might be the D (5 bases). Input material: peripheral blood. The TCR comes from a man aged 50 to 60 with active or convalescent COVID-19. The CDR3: CASRAAGFRTDTQYF. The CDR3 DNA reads TGTGCCAGCAGAGCCGCGGGTTTTCGCACAGATACGCAGTATTTT. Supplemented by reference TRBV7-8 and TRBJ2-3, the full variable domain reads GAGVSQSPRYKVAKRGQDVALRCDPISGHVSLFWYQQALGQGPEFLTYFQNEAQLDKSGLPSDRFFAERPEGSVSTLKIQRTQQEDSAVYLCASRAAGFRTDTQYFGPGTRLTVL.